This TCR beta chain was retrieved from a study of tissue T cells after allogeneic stem cell transplantation. This clone ranks as medium-sized. Germline and genes here are mouse. The read ends 1 residue shy of where the CDR3 ends; the end is completed using the germline J gene. Different DNA sequences within this sample yield the same CDR3. The CDR3 sequence is 14 residues long. The germline gives CDR1 KGHPV, CDR2 FQNQEV (reference sequence). Trimming took 0 bases from V and 0 from J, leaving 3 bases between them. Repertoires were generated with immunoSEQ multiplex PCR, while TCRdb's copy carries only in-frame clones and drops some. The data contain roughly 5,000 clones, roughly 30% of them singletons. As for time point: mouse harvest day 14 after allogeneic transplant. Each mouse received 10^7 T-cell-depleted marrow cells plus 10^6 splenic CD5+ T cells by tail vein.

Sequencing input: skin. The chain uses TRBV26 and TRBJ1-3; D remains unclear. This TCR was sampled from a female BALB/c mouse given C57BL/6 T cells with graft-versus-host disease after an allogeneic hematopoietic cell transplant. CDR3 amino acids: CASSLSNSGNTLYF. Incomplete CDR3 DNA: TGTGCCAGCAGTCTGTCCAATTCTGGAAATACGCTCTAT.